This TCR beta chain was recovered during a study of monozygotic twins with inflammatory bowel disease. The authors used roughly 3,800 ng of total RNA per TCR library. Eight separate reactions for every sample produced the cDNA. Nested PCRs (roughly 16 and 10 cycles, two total) were applied to TCRalpha and TCRbeta cDNA. With the 5' RACE reads reprocessed, TCRdb shows one record per CDR3 protein and no DNA. The sample table sets out over 120,000 distinct CDR3 sequences. Germline V gives CDR1 PRHDT, CDR2 FYEKMQ (reference sequence). This CDR3 spans 14 amino acids. Study results and limitations: Evidence did not back any single strong signal or clonotype linked to IBD.

A note on this clonotype: What it recognizes is unknown.

The chain combines TRBV13 with TRBJ1-4; absent DNA, TCRdb's TRBD1 call cannot be checked. Sequencing was done on a sample of blood. The TCR comes from a human donor with ulcerative colitis or Crohn's disease, or a healthy co-twin of an affected twin (not recorded which). The CDR3 sequence: CASSGGRGNEKLFF.